These 7 T cell receptor beta chains originate from one sample sequenced in a study of blood T cell repertoires in COVID-19. Method: immunoSEQ multiplex PCR; TCRdb's copy keeps in-frame clones and lacks some. This sample has more than 200,000 clones; around 88% occur once, and the top ten carry roughly 8.8%. The specimen sequenced was peripheral blood. The receptors were sampled from a man in his forties or fifties with active or convalescent COVID-19.

V gene TRBV6-6 combines with J gene TRBJ1-2, with D possibly being TRBD1 (5 bases). Looked up from germline, CDR1 is MNHNY and CDR2 is SVGAGI (reference sequence). This CDR3 is 14 amino acids long. Trimming left V 6 bases short and J 7 bases short, with 18 bases between. CDR3 sequence: CASRAGGDKGGYTF. The CDR3, as DNA: TGTGCCAGCAGGGCAGGAGGGGATAAGGGTGGCTACACCTTC.

The chain carries TRBV9 and TRBJ2-2; a weak D match, TRBD2 (5 bases). The V end was cut by 4 bases, the J end by 1 base, with 14 bases between. The CDR3 loop spans 16 amino acids. CDR1 and CDR2 from the germline V gene are SGDLS and YYNGEE. The CDR3 protein is CASSTEGWMNTGELFF. The CDR3 bases are TGTGCCAGCAGCACAGAGGGCTGGATGAACACCGGGGAGCTGTTTTTT.

This clone was found once. This rearrangement joins TRBV6-2 or TRBV6-3 to TRBJ1-5, with 8 nucleotides matching TRBD1. The J segment lost 7 bases and the V segment lost 5 bases, leaving 13 bases of the junction unmatched. The CDR3 has 16 amino acids. Germline CDR1 MNHEY, CDR2 SVGEGT. CDR3 in DNA: TGTGCCAGCAGTCCACGGACAGGGAGGAAAGGACAGCCCCAGCATTTT. This sequence encodes CASSPRTGRKGQPQHF.

The CDR3 sequence is CASSNRPGEKEKLFF. In DNA form, the CDR3 reads TGTGCCAGCAGCAACCGCCCGGGGGAAAAAGAAAAACTGTTTTTT. The V call is TRBV5-5, the J call TRBJ1-4; D might be TRBD1 (5 bases). Deletions cut 4 bases from V and 8 bases from J, with 18 bases between. The CDR3 runs to 15 residues. Germline CDR1 reads SGHKS; CDR2 reads YYEKEE (reference sequence).

J is TRBJ2-1 and V is TRBV7-3, with TRBD1 matching 9 bases. CDR1 is SGHTA, CDR2 FQGTGA, per germline. Trimming took 2 bases from V and 7 from J; bases not matched to a gene: 0. There are 13 residues in the CDR3. Written as DNA, the CDR3 is TGTGCCAGCAGCTTAGGGACAGGGAATGAGCAGTTCTTC. Translating it yields CASSLGTGNEQFF.

A single count supports this clone. This chain links TRBV7-2 with TRBJ1-1, with 9 bases matching TRBD1. In germline, CDR1 is SGHTA, CDR2 FQGNSA. Trimming cost V 6 bases and J 1 base; bases outside gene matches: 6. The CDR3 is 15 amino acids. This CDR3 reads CASSPTGGRNTEAFF. The CDR3 DNA is TGTGCCAGCAGTCCGACAGGGGGACGGAACACTGAAGCTTTCTTT.

The V and J genes are TRBV7-2 and TRBJ2-3; 11 positions match TRBD2. Germline assignment: CDR1 SGHTA and CDR2 FQGNSA. CDR3 length equals 16 residues. V dropped 5 bases and J dropped 2; count of bases not matched to a gene: 6. The CDR3 DNA follows: TGTGCCAGCAGCGCCAGACTAGCGGGGTACACAGATACGCAGTATTTT. It translates to CASSARLAGYTDTQYF.